The present entry profiles one T cell receptor (beta chain) with its context. Germline values: CDR1 MDHEN, CDR2 SYDVKM. Trimming removed 3 bases at V and 5 bases at J, with 13 bases between. The CDR3 contains 14 residues. This entry is derived from a study of cytomegalovirus exposure and HLA in healthy donors. About the study: Assignment to the Caucasian-associated ancestry cluster applied to 81% of the roughly 400 genotyped donors.

60 Vbeta and 13 Jbeta primers were used in PCR. TCRdb's table, derived via immunoSEQ multiplex PCR, lists solely in-frame clones and lacks some. The sample has about 150,000 clones, around 65% seen once. The V gene is TRBV28, the J gene TRBJ2-5, with D perhaps matching TRBD1 (6 bases). The receptor's source is a woman aged 25 to 39 in good health and CMV-seropositive. Sample: PBMCs. CDR3 residues: CASSFGDRQETQYF. The DNA of the CDR3 is TGTGCCAGCAGTTTTGGTGACAGGCAGGAGACCCAGTACTTC.